The rows below give T cell receptor beta chains drawn from one sample of a study of high-grade serous ovarian cancer treatment subgroups. The data were produced by immunoSEQ multiplex PCR, yet TCRdb's version contains in-frame clones alone and is incomplete. The top ten clones hold roughly 15% of a sample with thousands of clones, 66% of them seen once. Sequencing was carried out using tumor tissue. Source of these receptors: a human donor with high-grade serous ovarian cancer. CDR3s include the opening cysteine and the closing phenylalanine or tryptophan. The D gene is left open where the match is weak. Some rows have no size entry. The others give once, few or many, or a class for an expanded clone.

V gene	J gene	clone size	D gene	CDR3 DNA	CDR3 protein
TRBV14	TRBJ2-7	NA	TRBD2	TGTGCCAGCAGCCAAGAGGCCGGGGGGGCGCGTTACGAGCAGTACTTC	CASSQEAGGARYEQYF
TRBV7-2	TRBJ1-2	NA	NA	TGTGCCAGCAGTTGGGGGGAGACGGGAGGCTACACCTTC	CASSWGETGGYTF
TRBV9	TRBJ1-2	few	TRBD1	TGTGCCAGCAGCGTGGGGACAGGGCCTAACTATGGCTACACCTTC	CASSVGTGPNYGYTF
TRBV9	TRBJ2-7	NA	NA	TGTGCCAGCAGCGAAGACGGCCTCACCTACGAGCAGTACTTC	CASSEDGLTYEQYF
TRBV15	TRBJ1-2	once	NA	TGTGCCACCAGCAGAGACAGGGACCTTATTAGGGGCTACACCTTC	CATSRDRDLIRGYTF
TRBV7-8	TRBJ2-7	NA	NA	TGTGCCAGCACCCAAGGGGGGTGGGAGCAGTACTTC	CASTQGGWEQYF
TRBV2	TRBJ1-2	NA	TRBD1	TGTGCCAGCCACAGGGGTGTAGGAGGGGCAATAGGCTATGGCTACACCTTC	CASHRGVGGAIGYGYTF
TRBV7-6	TRBJ2-1	once	NA	TGTGCCAGCAGCTTAGCGCAGGGGTACAATGAGCAGTTCTTC	CASSLAQGYNEQFF
TRBV6-5	TRBJ1-3	NA	NA	TGTGCCAGCAGCCCCGCCCGGACAGCCAGAAACACCATATATTTT	CASSPARTARNTIYF
TRBV9	TRBJ1-3	NA	TRBD1	TGTGCCAGCAGCGTAGCTCCCAGGACAGGGGGCGCCGGAAGCTCTGGAAACACCATATATTTT	CASSVAPRTGGAGSSGNTIYF
TRBV7-9	TRBJ1-2	NA	NA	TGTGCCAGCAGCCGTGGCAGCGTATCCGACTATGGCTACACCTTC	CASSRGSVSDYGYTF
TRBV7-1	TRBJ1-2	NA	NA	TGTGCCAGCAGTTGGGGGGAGACGGGAGGCTACACCTTC	CASSWGETGGYTF
TRBV9	TRBJ2-7	NA	TRBD1	TGTGCCAGCAGCGTGGGACAGGCTTCCTACGAGCAGTACTTC	CASSVGQASYEQYF
TRBV2	TRBJ2-7	NA	NA	TGTGCCAGCAGTGAACAGACGTCCCGGAGGGTGCAGTACTTC	CASSEQTSRRVQYF
TRBV7-3	TRBJ1-5	once	TRBD1	TGTGCCAGCAGGACTTACCGGGACAGGGATGATCAGCCCCAGCATTTT	CASRTYRDRDDQPQHF
TRBV5-6	TRBJ2-5	NA	TRBD2	TGTGCCAGCAGCTTGGCCCCAGCGGGGGGGCGGGAGACCCAGTACTTC	CASSLAPAGGRETQYF
TRBV5-1	TRBJ1-1	NA	NA	TGCGCCAGCAGCTTCGGTGGGGAGTACTCCGTGGGGAACACTGAAGCTTTCTTT	CASSFGGEYSVGNTEAFF
TRBV5-6	TRBJ1-2	NA	TRBD1	TGTGCCAGCAGCCCCGGGACAGTTTATGGCTACACCTTC	CASSPGTVYGYTF
TRBV7-3	TRBJ2-1	NA	NA	TGTGCCAGCAGCTTGGCTGGCTCCTACAATGAGCAGTTCTTC	CASSLAGSYNEQFF
TRBV19	TRBJ1-1	few	NA	TGTGCCAGTAGTATACAGGGAAGGGGCACTGAAGCTTTCTTT	CASSIQGRGTEAFF
TRBV4-1	TRBJ2-5	NA	TRBD2	TGCGCCAGCAGCCAAGATGAGCTAGCGGGGGAGAAAGAGACCCAGTACTTC	CASSQDELAGEKETQYF
TRBV6-6	TRBJ1-3	few	NA	TGTGCCAGCAGTCCAGAAGGACTGGTCTCTGGAAACACCATATATTTT	CASSPEGLVSGNTIYF
TRBV19	TRBJ1-2	NA	NA	TGTGCCAGTAGTATAGTTCCTCCGGCCTATGGCTACACCTTC	CASSIVPPAYGYTF
TRBV6-5	TRBJ1-2	few	TRBD1	TGTGCCAGCAGTTACCCCGGGACAGGAATAAGAGGCTACACCTTC	CASSYPGTGIRGYTF
TRBV5-1	TRBJ2-6	NA	TRBD1	TGCGCCAGCAGCTTGCAGGGGGCGCTCACTGGGGCCAACGTCCTGACTTTC	CASSLQGALTGANVLTF
TRBV14	TRBJ2-1	NA	TRBD2	TGTGCCAGCAGCCAGCTGGGACTAGCTAAGAATGAGCAGTTCTTC	CASSQLGLAKNEQFF
TRBV5-1	TRBJ2-7	NA	NA	TGCGCCAGCAGCTTGCAGGGAAGTGGGCACGAGCAGTACTTC	CASSLQGSGHEQYF
TRBV7-8	TRBJ2-4	NA	TRBD2	TGTGCCAGCAGCTTAGAGCGGGGGCAGAGCATTCAGTACTTC	CASSLERGQSIQYF